This T cell receptor (beta chain) was found in a study of control samples from healthy donors and cancer patients. TCRdb's copy holds only in-frame clones and misses some; the assay was immunoSEQ multiplex PCR. Of 150,000 to 200,000 clones listed, about 91% were seen once; the top ten hold 2%. The germline V gene encodes CDR1 LGHDT and CDR2 YNNKEL (reference sequence). V gave up 4 bases and J gave up 10 bases, with 11 bases separating them. The CDR3 is 13 amino acids. This receptor was identified in a woman aged 40 to 49 in good health. The V and J genes are TRBV3-1 (or the pseudogene TRBV3-2) and TRBJ1-6; no definite D call. Sequencing used blood. The CDR3 DNA follows: TGTGCCAGCAGCCCAACCTCGGGGTCACCCCTCCACTTT. As protein: CASSPTSGSPLHF.